Sequencing of this T cell receptor (beta chain) was carried out in a study of blood T cell repertoires in COVID-19. For the study at large: The analysed material was cDNA or gDNA that came from T cells, B-cell-depleted T cells, or PBMCs.

Clones were sequenced by immunoSEQ multiplex PCR, and TCRdb holds only the in-frame ones, with some missing. Of around 290,000 clones in the sample, around 88% are singletons; the top ten hold about 4.2%. The CDR3 totals 13 residues. Trimming removed 0 bases from V and 8 bases from J, with 8 bases in between. Germline V CDR1 and CDR2: SGHNT, YENEEA. This TCR was recovered from a middle-aged man with acute or convalescent COVID-19. The sequenced material came from peripheral blood. V gene TRBV11-3 combines with J gene TRBJ2-1; unclear D gene. The CDR3 region is CASSLDRHHEQFF. CDR3 DNA sequence: TGTGCCAGCAGCTTAGACAGGCACCATGAGCAGTTCTTC.